This record concerns one T cell receptor beta chain sequence. These data are taken from a study of blood T cell repertoires in COVID-19. Overall study: Material from acute and convalescent COVID-19 was sourced from the United States, Italy and Spain. The cDNA or gDNA used as material had been derived from T cells, B-cell-depleted T cells, or PBMCs.

Methods used by the authors: Amplification of reference gene primers was used by the study to estimate nucleated cell counts. Using immunoSEQ multiplex PCR, the repertoire was profiled, and TCRdb retains in-frame clones only, with some absent. V, J and clone size are taken as reported in that table, and D and trimming were inferred from the DNA itself. The sample lists 170,000 or so clones; approximately 81% were seen once. The sequence was collected from a man between 18 and 29 years old with active or convalescent COVID-19. Sequencing input: peripheral blood.

CDR3 amino acids: CASRLGQSGTEAFF. Here the CDR3 DNA reads TGTGCCAGCAGGCTAGGACAGTCGGGAACTGAAGCTTTCTTT. The chain couples TRBV3-1 (or the pseudogene TRBV3-2) to TRBJ1-1, with D possibly matching TRBD1 (6 bases). The CDR3 consists of 14 residues. Germline V lookup: CDR1 LGHDT, CDR2 YNNKEL (reference sequence). V lost 6 bases, J lost 5 bases, and 16 bases lay in between.